This is a list of T cell receptor beta chains from one sample in a study of shared clonotypes between healthy human individuals. Assay used: immunoSEQ multiplex PCR; TCRdb lists only in-frame clones, some missing. In the table there are about 2.5 million clones, under 95% of which are singletons. The sequenced sample was naive CD4+ T cells from PBMCs. Receptor source: a man aged 18 to 35 in good health. Some clones in this sample may be carry-over from other donors' samples. The CDR3 runs from the conserved cysteine through the conserved F or W. Each record gives: D gene, J gene, clone size, V gene, CDR3 DNA, CDR3 protein. D genes are given only for firm matches. Clone size is stated in some rows and not others, as once, few, many or a class when expanded.

D gene: NA; J gene: TRBJ1-6; clone size: NA; V gene: TRBV6-6; CDR3 DNA: TGTGCCAGCAGTTACCGGGACACAAATTCACCCCTCCACTTT; CDR3 protein: CASSYRDTNSPLHF
D gene: NA; J gene: TRBJ2-2; clone size: NA; V gene: TRBV6-5; CDR3 DNA: TGTGCCAGCAATGGGAAGAGGCGTAACACCGGGGAGCTGTTTTTT; CDR3 protein: CASNGKRRNTGELFF
D gene: NA; J gene: TRBJ1-2; clone size: NA; V gene: TRBV9; CDR3 DNA: TGTGCCAGCAGCACGCTGTCTCCGGCGGCCGGCTACACCTTC; CDR3 protein: CASSTLSPAAGYTF
D gene: NA; J gene: TRBJ1-2; clone size: NA; V gene: TRBV25-1; CDR3 DNA: TGTGCCAGCGTTTTGGCCAGGGGACACTATGGCTACACCTTC; CDR3 protein: CASVLARGHYGYTF
D gene: NA; J gene: TRBJ1-2; clone size: NA; V gene: TRBV28; CDR3 DNA: TGTGCATGCGGGGCAGGGGTAGTGATGGGCTATGGCTACACCTTC; CDR3 protein: CACGAGVVMGYGYTF
D gene: NA; J gene: TRBJ2-1; clone size: NA; V gene: TRBV15; CDR3 DNA: TGTGCCACCAGCAGAGGGTCGGACCCCTACAATGAGCAGTTCTTC; CDR3 protein: CATSRGSDPYNEQFF
D gene: TRBD1; J gene: TRBJ1-1; clone size: NA; V gene: TRBV9; CDR3 DNA: TGTGCCAGCAGCAAAGGGACAGGGGGCGCGGGGACTGAAGCTTTCTTT; CDR3 protein: CASSKGTGGAGTEAFF
D gene: NA; J gene: TRBJ2-5; clone size: NA; V gene: TRBV4-2; CDR3 DNA: TGTGCCAGCAGCCAATCGACGACAAGCCAAGAGACCCAGTACTTC; CDR3 protein: CASSQSTTSQETQYF
D gene: TRBD2; J gene: TRBJ2-7; clone size: NA; V gene: TRBV5-1; CDR3 DNA: TGCGCCAGCAGCTCCTCAATCACTAGCGGGAGGAGTCCCTGGAACGAGCAGTACTTC; CDR3 protein: CASSSSITSGRSPWNEQYF
D gene: NA; J gene: TRBJ1-1; clone size: NA; V gene: TRBV7-8; CDR3 DNA: TGTGCCAGCAGCGCCTCAGAAAACATGAACACTGAAGCTTTCTTT; CDR3 protein: CASSASENMNTEAFF
D gene: NA; J gene: TRBJ2-7; clone size: NA; V gene: TRBV11-2; CDR3 DNA: TGTGCCAGCTCGGAGGGGGAGGGCCCCTACGAGCAGTACTTC; CDR3 protein: CASSEGEGPYEQYF
D gene: NA; J gene: TRBJ2-3; clone size: NA; V gene: TRBV7-9; CDR3 DNA: TGTGCCAGCAGCTTAGGGGCACTCACAGATACGCAGTATTTT; CDR3 protein: CASSLGALTDTQYF
D gene: NA; J gene: TRBJ2-1; clone size: NA; V gene: TRBV27; CDR3 DNA: TGTGCCAGCAGCACCCGTAGCTCCTACAATGAGCAGTTCTTC; CDR3 protein: CASSTRSSYNEQFF
D gene: NA; J gene: TRBJ2-3; clone size: NA; V gene: TRBV5-6; CDR3 DNA: TGTGCCAGCAGCTTGGCCGGGCATACGCAGTATTTT; CDR3 protein: CASSLAGHTQYF
D gene: NA; J gene: TRBJ1-6; clone size: NA; V gene: TRBV5-1; CDR3 DNA: TGCGCCAGCAGCTCTCAGGGGACCTATAATTCACCCCTCCACTTT; CDR3 protein: CASSSQGTYNSPLHF
D gene: TRBD2; J gene: TRBJ2-7; clone size: NA; V gene: TRBV27; CDR3 DNA: TGTGCCAGCGTGGGACTAGCGGAAACCGATTTCTACGAGCAGTACTTC; CDR3 protein: CASVGLAETDFYEQYF
D gene: NA; J gene: TRBJ1-3; clone size: NA; V gene: TRBV18; CDR3 DNA: TGTGCCAGCTCACCACAGGGCCTGGGGGCTGGAAACACCATATATTTT; CDR3 protein: CASSPQGLGAGNTIYF
D gene: NA; J gene: TRBJ2-3; clone size: NA; V gene: TRBV5-4; CDR3 DNA: TGTGCCAGCAGCCGATATGGAGACTTAAGCACAGATACGCAGTATTTT; CDR3 protein: CASSRYGDLSTDTQYF
D gene: TRBD2; J gene: TRBJ2-1; clone size: NA; V gene: TRBV4-2; CDR3 DNA: TGTGCCAGCAGCCAAGAGGTAGCGGGGACCAACAATGAGCAGTTCTTC; CDR3 protein: CASSQEVAGTNNEQFF
D gene: NA; J gene: TRBJ1-5; clone size: NA; V gene: TRBV7-2; CDR3 DNA: TGTGCCAGCAGCTCCCCCGGGGTTCCCCAGCATTTT; CDR3 protein: CASSSPGVPQHF
D gene: NA; J gene: TRBJ2-1; clone size: NA; V gene: TRBV7-2; CDR3 DNA: TGTGCCAGCAGCCCGGGACCCGGGCGTGCCTACAATGAGCAGTTCTTC; CDR3 protein: CASSPGPGRAYNEQFF
D gene: NA; J gene: TRBJ1-2; clone size: NA; V gene: TRBV2; CDR3 DNA: TGTGCCAGCAGTGAAGATCGTGTGGGCTACACCTTC; CDR3 protein: CASSEDRVGYTF
D gene: TRBD2; J gene: TRBJ2-3; clone size: NA; V gene: TRBV2; CDR3 DNA: TGTGCCAGCAATCTCGTAGGACTAGCGGGAGGGCCCCCAGATACGCAGTATTTT; CDR3 protein: CASNLVGLAGGPPDTQYF
D gene: TRBD1; J gene: TRBJ2-7; clone size: NA; V gene: TRBV15; CDR3 DNA: TGTGCCACCAGCCGGGACAGAACCTACGAGCAGTACTTC; CDR3 protein: CATSRDRTYEQYF
D gene: NA; J gene: TRBJ1-5; clone size: NA; V gene: TRBV4-1; CDR3 DNA: TGCGCCAGCAGCCAAGTTCCAGGGAATAGCAATCAGCCCCAGCATTTT; CDR3 protein: CASSQVPGNSNQPQHF
D gene: NA; J gene: TRBJ1-5; clone size: once; V gene: TRBV6-6; CDR3 DNA: TGTGCCAGCAGCTCTAGGGTGTATCAGCCCCAGCATTTT; CDR3 protein: CASSSRVYQPQHF
D gene: TRBD1; J gene: TRBJ2-5; clone size: NA; V gene: TRBV6-6; CDR3 DNA: TGTGCCACCTCCTACCCAGGACAGGGGATGTCGGAGACCCAGTACTTC; CDR3 protein: CATSYPGQGMSETQYF
D gene: NA; J gene: TRBJ2-3; clone size: NA; V gene: TRBV4-3; CDR3 DNA: TGCGCCAGCAGCCAGGACCCCCCCGAAGGGGCGTACACAGATACGCAGTATTTT; CDR3 protein: CASSQDPPEGAYTDTQYF
D gene: TRBD2; J gene: TRBJ2-1; clone size: NA; V gene: TRBV7-2; CDR3 DNA: TGTGCCAGCAGCTTAGCGCGGGGGGGGCAGTTCTTC; CDR3 protein: CASSLARGGQFF
D gene: NA; J gene: TRBJ2-3; clone size: NA; V gene: TRBV20-1; CDR3 DNA: TGCAGTGCTAGCAAGGGAGATACGCAGTATTTT; CDR3 protein: CSASKGDTQYF
D gene: NA; J gene: TRBJ1-1; clone size: NA; V gene: TRBV11-2; CDR3 DNA: TGTGCCAGCAGCTTAGGGCAGGGGCGTCTCAACACTGAAGCTTTCTTT; CDR3 protein: CASSLGQGRLNTEAFF
D gene: NA; J gene: TRBJ2-5; clone size: NA; V gene: TRBV14; CDR3 DNA: TGTGCCAGCACCTCTGCCGGGCAAGAGACCCAGTACTTC; CDR3 protein: CASTSAGQETQYF
D gene: NA; J gene: TRBJ1-2; clone size: NA; V gene: TRBV19; CDR3 DNA: TGTGCCAGTCGGGGGTATGGCTACACCTTC; CDR3 protein: CASRGYGYTF
D gene: NA; J gene: TRBJ2-6; clone size: NA; V gene: TRBV9; CDR3 DNA: TGTGCCAGCAGCGCGGGCCCAGGGGCCCACTCTGGGGCCAACGTCCTGACTTTC; CDR3 protein: CASSAGPGAHSGANVLTF
D gene: NA; J gene: TRBJ2-1; clone size: NA; V gene: TRBV2; CDR3 DNA: TGTGCCAGCAGCTCAGGAGGGCGACGTGAGCAGTTCTTC; CDR3 protein: CASSSGGRREQFF
D gene: NA; J gene: TRBJ2-7; clone size: NA; V gene: TRBV30; CDR3 DNA: TGTGCCTGGAGTGTACGGACACCGGGACGCAGGTACGAGCAGTACTTC; CDR3 protein: CAWSVRTPGRRYEQYF
D gene: TRBD1; J gene: TRBJ2-5; clone size: NA; V gene: TRBV5-4; CDR3 DNA: TGTGCCAGCAGCTTGGCGGGACAGGAAGAGACCCAGTACTTC; CDR3 protein: CASSLAGQEETQYF
D gene: NA; J gene: TRBJ2-4; clone size: NA; V gene: TRBV4-2; CDR3 DNA: TGTGCCAGCAGCCAAGGAGGCCTGATAGCCAAAAACATTCAGTACTTC; CDR3 protein: CASSQGGLIAKNIQYF
D gene: NA; J gene: TRBJ1-5; clone size: NA; V gene: TRBV5-1; CDR3 DNA: TGCGCCAGCAGCTTGTCGGCCGGAAGGGATCAGCCCCAGCATTTT; CDR3 protein: CASSLSAGRDQPQHF
D gene: TRBD2; J gene: TRBJ2-1; clone size: NA; V gene: TRBV6-4; CDR3 DNA: TGTGCCAGCAGGGTAGCGGGGGGAAGCTCCTACAATGAGCAGTTCTTC; CDR3 protein: CASRVAGGSSYNEQFF